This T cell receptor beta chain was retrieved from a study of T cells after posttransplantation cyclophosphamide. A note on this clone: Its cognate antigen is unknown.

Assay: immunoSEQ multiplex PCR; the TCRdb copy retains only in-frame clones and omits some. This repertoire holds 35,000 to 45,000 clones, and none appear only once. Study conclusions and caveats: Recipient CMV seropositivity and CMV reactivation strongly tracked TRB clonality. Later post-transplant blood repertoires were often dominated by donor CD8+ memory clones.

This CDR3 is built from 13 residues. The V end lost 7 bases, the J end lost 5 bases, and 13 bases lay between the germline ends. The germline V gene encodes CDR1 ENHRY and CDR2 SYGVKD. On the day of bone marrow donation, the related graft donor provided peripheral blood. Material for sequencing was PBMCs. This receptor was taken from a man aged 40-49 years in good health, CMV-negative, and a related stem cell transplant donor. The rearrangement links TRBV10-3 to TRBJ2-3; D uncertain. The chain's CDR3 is CAITQDGGDTQYF. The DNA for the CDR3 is TGTGCCATCACCCAAGACGGCGGAGATACGCAGTATTTT.